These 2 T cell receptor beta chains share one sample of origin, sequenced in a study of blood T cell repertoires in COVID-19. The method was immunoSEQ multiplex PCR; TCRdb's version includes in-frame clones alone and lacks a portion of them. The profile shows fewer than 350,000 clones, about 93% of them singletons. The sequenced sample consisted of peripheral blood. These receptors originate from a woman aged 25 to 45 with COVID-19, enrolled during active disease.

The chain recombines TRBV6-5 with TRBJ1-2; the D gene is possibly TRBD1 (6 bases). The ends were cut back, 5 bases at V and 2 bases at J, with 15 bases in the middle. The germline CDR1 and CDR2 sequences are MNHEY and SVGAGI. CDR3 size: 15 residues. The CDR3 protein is CASSQAQGPNYGYTF. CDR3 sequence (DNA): TGTGCCAGCAGTCAGGCGCAGGGGCCAAACTATGGCTACACCTTC.

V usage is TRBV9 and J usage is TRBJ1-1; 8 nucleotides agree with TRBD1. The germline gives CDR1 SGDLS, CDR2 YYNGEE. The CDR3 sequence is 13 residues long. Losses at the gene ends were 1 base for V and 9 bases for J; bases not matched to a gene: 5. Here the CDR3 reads CASSVRTGGKAFF. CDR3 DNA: TGTGCCAGCAGCGTAAGAACAGGGGGAAAAGCTTTCTTT.